Shown below are 23 T cell receptor beta chains from a single sample sequenced in a study of early T cells in non-severe SARS-CoV-2 infection. A single record per CDR3 protein comes from TCRdb applying MiXCR to the 5' RACE reads. This sample has under 30,000 distinct CDR3 sequences, with about 4.6% found just once. The sequenced sample consisted of whole blood. Receptors were obtained from an adult who was a healthcare worker with PCR-confirmed SARS-CoV-2 infection or an uninfected control (not recorded which).

There are many counts of this clonotype. V and J are TRBV12-3 or TRBV12-4 and TRBJ1-2; D possibly corresponds to TRBD1 (6 bases). V was trimmed by 0 bases and J by 8 bases, leaving 13 bases between them. The CDR3 spans 14 residues. The chain's CDR3 is CASSLAARGGGYTF. The DNA of the CDR3 is TGTGCCAGCAGTTTAGCTGCCAGGGGAGGAGGCTACACCTTC.

This clonotype was observed many times. This CDR3 is CASSLGQGADTQYF. DNA for the CDR3: TGTGCCAGCAGCCTGGGACAGGGGGCAGATACGCAGTATTTT. The chain uses TRBV12-3 or TRBV12-4 and TRBJ2-3; TRBD1 agrees at 11 bases. CDR3 length: 14 residues. J lost 4 bases, V lost 6 bases, and 3 bases had no gene match.

With regard to this clonotype: Just one base apart from a much larger clone, this may be a read error. The chain recombines TRBV6-2 or TRBV6-3 with TRBJ2-2; D uncertain. The V gene's germline CDR1 is MNHEY and CDR2 SVGEGT. This CDR3 spans 14 amino acids. The V and J ends lost 2 bases and 7 bases respectively, with 11 bases between them. The DNA for the CDR3 is TGTGCCAGCAGTTACCGTAGCACCGGCGGGGAGCTGTTTTTT. It encodes CASSYRSTGGELFF.

This clonotype was recorded many times. The chain couples TRBV7-8 to TRBJ2-3, with 9 bases that match TRBD2. Germline loops: CDR1 SGHVS, CDR2 FQNEAQ. V was pared by 0 bases and J by 15 bases, with 7 bases of the junction left unmatched. There are 13 residues in the CDR3. CDR3 bases: TGTGCCAGCAGCTTAGCGGTGGGACTAGCTTATTATTTT. Protein product: CASSLAVGLAYYF.

At least ten counts were recorded for this clonotype. The chain uses TRBV7-2 and TRBJ1-5; TRBD1 matches at 9 bases. The CDR3 loop spans 14 amino acids. The germline V gene has CDR1 SGHTA and CDR2 FQGNSA. The trim removed 4 bases at V and 7 bases at J, leaving 5 bases unmatched. CDR3 coding DNA: TGTGCCAGCAGCTCCGGACAGGGGAGGCAGCCCCAGCATTTT. It yields the protein CASSSGQGRQPQHF.

This clonotype was counted at least ten times. Here the CDR3 reads CASGFGQEETQYF. Here the CDR3 DNA reads TGTGCTAGTGGTTTCGGGCAGGAGGAGACCCAGTACTTC. The chain uses TRBV12-5 and TRBJ2-5; D is unresolved. CDR1 LGHNT and CDR2 FRNRAP come from the germline V gene. This CDR3 region has 13 residues. The germline V and J ends were trimmed by 3 bases and 5 bases, with 10 bases remaining between them.

The table lists this clonotype with many counts. This rearrangement joins TRBV4-2 to TRBJ1-4; D gene ambiguous. Trimming removed 3 bases at V and 5 bases at J, with 16 bases between. The CDR3 loop spans 16 amino acids. CDR1 and CDR2 (germline): LGHNA, YNFKEQ. The CDR3: CASSHDGDGLNEKLFF. The CDR3 DNA is TGTGCCAGCAGCCATGACGGGGATGGGCTAAATGAAAAACTGTTTTTT.

This clonotype was seen at least ten times. This chain uses TRBV6-6 with TRBJ2-3; D unclear. Germline assignment: CDR1 MNHNY and CDR2 SVGAGI (reference sequence). V dropped 10 bases and J dropped 6 bases, with 14 bases sitting between them. CDR3 size: 12 residues. CDR3 in DNA: TGTGCCACCGCACCCAATGGGGATACGCAGTATTTT. This gives the protein CATAPNGDTQYF.

This clonotype occurred many times. The chain employs TRBV24-1 and TRBJ2-7; D gene uncertain. The CDR3 contains 13 residues. Per the germline V gene, CDR1 is KGHDR and CDR2 is SFDVKD. V lost 5 bases and J lost 5, with 12 bases in between. Here the CDR3 reads CATSGLGSHEQYF. The CDR3 region has the DNA TGTGCCACCAGTGGGTTGGGTTCCCACGAGCAGTACTTC.

This clonotype has ten or more counts. The chain carries TRBV7-9 and TRBJ1-1, with TRBD1 identical over 8 bases. CDR1 SEHNR and CDR2 FQNEAQ come from the germline V gene (reference sequence). The junction had 5 bases not matched to a gene; V was cut back by 5 bases and J by 3 bases. The CDR3 has 14 residues. As DNA, the CDR3 is TGTGCCAGCAGCCACAGGGGGATGTACACTGAAGCTTTCTTT. Translation: CASSHRGMYTEAFF. Using reference TRBV7-9 and TRBJ1-1 for the parts outside the CDR3, the full variable domain is DTGVSQNPRHKITKRGQNVTFRCDPISEHNRLYWYRQTLGQGPEFLTYFQNEAQLEKSRLLSDRFSAERPKGSFSTLEIQRTEQGDSAMYLCASSHRGMYTEAFFGQGTRLTVV.

At least ten counts were recorded for this clonotype. The J gene is TRBJ1-2, the V gene TRBV6-6, with D unresolved. V was cut by 6 bases and J by 8 bases, with 13 bases left in between. CDR3 length equals 12 residues. Germline V CDR1 and CDR2: MNHNY, SVGAGI (reference sequence). Here the CDR3 reads CASSSGPNGYTF. CDR3 coding DNA: TGTGCCAGCAGCTCCGGTCCCAACGGCTACACCTTC.

The gene calls are TRBV6-2 or TRBV6-3 and TRBJ2-7; a possible D gene is TRBD1 (6 bases). V dropped 5 bases and J dropped 1 base, with 15 bases sitting between them. Germline loops: CDR1 MNHEY, CDR2 SVGEGT. The CDR3 spans 15 residues. The CDR3 DNA reads as TGTGCCAGCAGTCCAGACAGGATACATTCCTACGAGCAGTACTTC. Its translation is CASSPDRIHSYEQYF.

This clonotype was recorded at least ten times. The chain joins TRBV14 to TRBJ2-7, with D possibly being TRBD1 (5 bases). CDR1 and CDR2 from the germline V gene are SGHDN and FVKESK. V lost 3 bases to trimming and J lost 3 bases, with 21 bases between them. This CDR3 comprises 17 residues. The DNA of the CDR3 is TGTGCCAGCAGCCAGACCGGCCTACCCAAGGGGCACTACGAGCAGTACTTC. This encodes CASSQTGLPKGHYEQYF.

Here the CDR3 DNA reads TGTGCCAGCAGTTTTTTGGCTGGGGCCAACGTCCTGACTTTC. Its protein is CASSFLAGANVLTF. The chain uses TRBV12-3 or TRBV12-4 and TRBJ2-6; D not resolved. There are 14 residues in the CDR3. V shed 3 bases and J shed 2 bases, with 5 bases lying between them.

In its sample, this clonotype was seen many times. An end of the junction does not agree with germline; a read error may underlie this. The chain employs TRBV7-9 and TRBJ2-1; 8 bases are a match to TRBD1. The CDR3 is 12 amino acids. The germline CDR1 and CDR2 sequences are SEHNR and FQNEAQ (reference sequence). In DNA, the CDR3 is TGTGCCAGCAGCTTACAGGACAGGGCCAAGGTCTTC. Protein: CASSLQDRAKVF.

This clonotype appeared many times. At one end, the junction sequence differs from germline, possibly due to a read error. This chain connects TRBV20-1 to TRBJ2-1, with TRBD2 identical over 7 bases. The CDR3 is 12 amino acids. CDR1 and CDR2 from the germline V gene are DFQATT and SNEGSKA (reference sequence). The CDR3: CSARVDSYRGVF. CDR3 DNA: TGCAGTGCTAGGGTGGACTCCTACCGGGGGGTCTTC.

This clonotype was detected ten times or more. The chain links TRBV5-6 to TRBJ2-3; 9 bases match TRBD2. The V gene's germline CDR1 is SGHDT and CDR2 YYEEEE. The CDR3 has 15 amino acids. Trimming cost V 0 bases and J 4 bases; bases outside gene matches: 3. CDR3 sequence (DNA): TGTGCCAGCAGCTTGGTAGCGGGGGCCCCAGATACGCAGTATTTT. Translation: CASSLVAGAPDTQYF.

The J gene is TRBJ1-1, the V gene TRBV20-1; no firm D call. The CDR3 loop spans 13 amino acids. Between the trimmed V and J ends, which lost 4 bases and 6 bases, there was a span of 15 bases. Germline V CDR1 and CDR2: DFQATT, SNEGSKA (reference sequence). Written as DNA, the CDR3 is TGCAGTGCTATACGGAGTAAGACACCTGAAGCTTTCTTT. Protein sequence: CSAIRSKTPEAFF.

At least ten counts were recorded for this clonotype. The chain recombines TRBV5-4 with TRBJ2-5, with 9 bases that match TRBD2. CDR1 SGHNT and CDR2 YYREEE come from the germline V gene (reference sequence). The V gene end was trimmed by 0 bases and the J gene end by 5 bases; junction bases not matched to a gene: 8. The CDR3 sequence is 16 residues long. The CDR3 DNA sequence: TGTGCCAGCAGCTTGGGAGCTAGCGGGATCAAGGAGACCCAGTACTTC. Amino acids: CASSLGASGIKETQYF. Full variable domain (rest looked up from reference TRBV5-4 and TRBJ2-5): ETGVTQSPTHLIKTRGQQVTLRCSSQSGHNTVSWYQQALGQGPQFIFQYYREEENGRGNFPPRFSGLQFPNYSSELNVNALELDDSALYLCASSLGASGIKETQYFGPGTRLLVL.

This clonotype was recorded at least ten times. CDR3 nucleotides: TGTGCCAGCAGCTTGGTCGGGAGACAGAACACTGAAGCTTTCTTT. It translates to CASSLVGRQNTEAFF. V usage is TRBV5-6 and J usage is TRBJ1-1; D gene uncertain. CDR3 length: 15 amino acids. In germline, CDR1 is SGHDT, CDR2 YYEEEE. Between the trimmed V and J ends, which lost 0 bases and 1 base, there was a span of 10 bases.

This clonotype was counted many times. The V gene is TRBV12-3 or TRBV12-4, the J gene TRBJ1-1; possible D gene TRBD1, 5 bases. V lost 5 bases and J lost 0, with 10 bases in between. The CDR3 loop spans 14 amino acids. Here the CDR3 reads CASSPDSVNTEAFF. CDR3 DNA sequence: TGTGCCAGCAGTCCCGACAGCGTGAACACTGAAGCTTTCTTT.

This clonotype was observed at least ten times. V usage is TRBV9 and J usage is TRBJ2-7; TRBD1 aligns across 7 bases. The CDR3 totals 14 residues. Germline trimming cut 0 bases from V and 6 bases from J; bases unmatched to any gene: 6. Germline V gene data show CDR1 as SGDLS and CDR2 as YYNGEE. The CDR3 spells CASSVGGPGGEQYF. Written as DNA, the CDR3 is TGTGCCAGCAGCGTAGGCGGGCCAGGGGGCGAGCAGTACTTC.

This clonotype showed up just a few times. The rearrangement links TRBV25-1 to TRBJ1-4; D is ambiguous. Trimming removed 5 bases from V and 0 bases from J, with 7 bases in between. CDR3 size: 14 residues. From germline, CDR1 is MGHDK and CDR2 SYGVNS. For the CDR3, the DNA is TGTGCCAGCAGTTCATATACAACTAATGAAAAACTGTTTTTT. Translation gives CASSSYTTNEKLFF.